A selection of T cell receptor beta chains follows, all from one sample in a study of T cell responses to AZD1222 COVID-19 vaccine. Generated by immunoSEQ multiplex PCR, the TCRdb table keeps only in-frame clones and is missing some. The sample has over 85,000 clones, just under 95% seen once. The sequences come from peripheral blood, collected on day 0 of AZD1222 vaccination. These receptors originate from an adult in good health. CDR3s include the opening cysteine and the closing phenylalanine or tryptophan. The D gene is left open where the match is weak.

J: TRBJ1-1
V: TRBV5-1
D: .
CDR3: CASSLGGGPPEAFF
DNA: TGCGCCAGCAGCTTGGGTGGAGGGCCGCCGGAAGCTTTCTTT

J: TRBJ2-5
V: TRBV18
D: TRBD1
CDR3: CASSDYGTVKQETQYF
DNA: TGTGCCAGCTCAGACTACGGGACAGTCAAGCAAGAGACCCAGTACTTC

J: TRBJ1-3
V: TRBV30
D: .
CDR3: CAWSVRSPAGTSGNTIYF
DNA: TGTGCCTGGAGTGTACGTTCTCCAGCGGGGACCTCTGGAAACACCATATATTTT

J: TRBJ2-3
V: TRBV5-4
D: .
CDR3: CASSPAGQRIIDTQYF
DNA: TGTGCCAGCAGCCCGGCGGGACAGAGGATAATAGATACGCAGTATTTT

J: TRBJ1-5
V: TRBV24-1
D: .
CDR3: CATSDWEGQPQHF
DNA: TGTGCCACCAGTGATTGGGAGGGTCAGCCCCAGCATTTT

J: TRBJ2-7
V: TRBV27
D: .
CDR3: CASSTPSRLSSYEQYF
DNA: TGTGCCAGCAGTACCCCCTCCCGACTAAGCTCCTACGAGCAGTACTTC

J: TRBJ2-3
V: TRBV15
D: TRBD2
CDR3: CATSRERGLGTDTQYF
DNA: TGTGCCACCAGCAGAGAAAGGGGACTAGGCACAGATACGCAGTATTTT

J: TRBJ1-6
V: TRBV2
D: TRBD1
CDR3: CASRYSLDRVGTPLHF
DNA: TGTGCCAGCAGATATTCCCTCGACAGGGTCGGAACACCCCTCCACTTT

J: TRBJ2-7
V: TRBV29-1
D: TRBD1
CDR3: CSVGQGASLYEQYF
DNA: TGCAGCGTTGGGCAGGGGGCGAGTCTATACGAGCAGTACTTC

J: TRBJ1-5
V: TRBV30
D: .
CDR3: CAWRGGSNQPQHF
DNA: TGTGCCTGGAGGGGGGGTAGCAATCAGCCCCAGCATTTT

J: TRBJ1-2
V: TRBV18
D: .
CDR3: CASSPKARQALFSGYTF
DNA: TGTGCCAGCTCACCCAAGGCCCGACAGGCCCTCTTCAGTGGCTACACCTTC

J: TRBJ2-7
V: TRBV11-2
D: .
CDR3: CASSLRRQDTRYEQYF
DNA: TGTGCCAGCAGCTTGCGTCGACAGGATACTCGTTACGAGCAGTACTTC

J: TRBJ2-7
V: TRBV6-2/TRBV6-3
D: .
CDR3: CASSSSSETYAYEQYF
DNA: TGTGCCAGCAGTTCCTCCTCCGAGACATACGCCTACGAGCAGTACTTC

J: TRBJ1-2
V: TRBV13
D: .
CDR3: CASSYRDDYGYTF
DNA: TGTGCCAGCAGCTACCGCGACGACTATGGCTACACCTTC

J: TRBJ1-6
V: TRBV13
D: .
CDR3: CASSSGPDKRPLHF
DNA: TGTGCCAGCAGCTCGGGCCCCGACAAGAGACCCCTCCACTTT

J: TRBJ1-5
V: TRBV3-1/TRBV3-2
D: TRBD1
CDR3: CASSQGGQGVQPQHF
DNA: TGTGCCAGCAGCCAAGGAGGGCAGGGGGTTCAGCCCCAGCATTTT